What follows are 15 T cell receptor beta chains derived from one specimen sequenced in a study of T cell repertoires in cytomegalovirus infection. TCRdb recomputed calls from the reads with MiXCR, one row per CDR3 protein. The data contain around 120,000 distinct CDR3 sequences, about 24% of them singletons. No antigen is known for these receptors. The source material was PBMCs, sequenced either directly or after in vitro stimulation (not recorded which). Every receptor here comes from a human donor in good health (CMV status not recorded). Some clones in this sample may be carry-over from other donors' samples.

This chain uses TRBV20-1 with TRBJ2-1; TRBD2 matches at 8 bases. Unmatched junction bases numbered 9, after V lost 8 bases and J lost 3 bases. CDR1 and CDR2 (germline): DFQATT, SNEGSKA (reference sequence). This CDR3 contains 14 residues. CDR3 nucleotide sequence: TGCAGTAGAAGCGATAGCGGGGACTACAATGAGCAGTTCTTC. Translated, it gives CSRSDSGDYNEQFF.

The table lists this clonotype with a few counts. CDR3 residues: CSADGSNYGYTF. CDR3 in DNA: TGCAGTGCTGACGGGAGCAACTATGGCTACACCTTC. This sequence joins TRBV20-1 and TRBJ1-2; D gene ambiguous. Germline CDR1 reads DFQATT; CDR2 reads SNEGSKA (reference sequence). This CDR3 contains 12 residues. V shed 5 bases and J shed 2 bases, with 9 bases lying between them.

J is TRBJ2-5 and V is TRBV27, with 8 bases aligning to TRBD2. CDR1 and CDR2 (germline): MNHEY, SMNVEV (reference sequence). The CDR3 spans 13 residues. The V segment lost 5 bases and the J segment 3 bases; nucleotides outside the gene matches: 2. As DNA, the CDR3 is TGTGCCAGCAGTCCCGGGGGGGAAGAGACCCAGTACTTC. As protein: CASSPGGEETQYF.

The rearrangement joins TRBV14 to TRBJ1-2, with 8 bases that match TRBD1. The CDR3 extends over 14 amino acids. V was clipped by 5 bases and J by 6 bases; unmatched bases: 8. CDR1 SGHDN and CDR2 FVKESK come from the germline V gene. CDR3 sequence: CASSSGQGFDGYTF. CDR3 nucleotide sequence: TGTGCCAGCAGCTCAGGACAGGGCTTTGATGGCTACACCTTC. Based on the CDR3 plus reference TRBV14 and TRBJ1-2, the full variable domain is EAGVTQFPSHSVIEKGQTVTLRCDPISGHDNLYWYRRVMGKEIKFLLHFVKESKQDESGMPNNRFLAERTGGTYSTLKVQPAELEDSGVYFCASSSGQGFDGYTFGSGTRLTVV.

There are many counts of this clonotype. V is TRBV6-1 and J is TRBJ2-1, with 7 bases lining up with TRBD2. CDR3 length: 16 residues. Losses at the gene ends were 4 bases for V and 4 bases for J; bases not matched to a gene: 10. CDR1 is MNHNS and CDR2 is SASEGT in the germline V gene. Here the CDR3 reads CASSGTGTNPYNEQFF. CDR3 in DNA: TGTGCCAGCAGTGGGACCGGGACTAACCCTTACAATGAGCAGTTCTTC.

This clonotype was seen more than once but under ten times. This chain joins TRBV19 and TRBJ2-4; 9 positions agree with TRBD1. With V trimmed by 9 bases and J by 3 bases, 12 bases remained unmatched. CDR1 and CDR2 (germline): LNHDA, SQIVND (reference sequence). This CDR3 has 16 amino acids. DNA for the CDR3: TGTGCCAGCTCACCTAACAGGGGGCCCAGCAAAAACATTCAGTACTTC. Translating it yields CASSPNRGPSKNIQYF.

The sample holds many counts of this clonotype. This chain's CDR3 is CASSRKAGTGTDTQYF. DNA for the CDR3: TGTGCCAGCAGCCGTAAAGCCGGGACAGGCACAGATACGCAGTATTTT. This chain joins TRBV7-2 and TRBJ2-3, with TRBD1 matching over 7 bases. CDR3 length: 16 residues. Per germline, CDR1 SGHTA and CDR2 FQGNSA. The J segment lost 1 base and the V segment lost 5 bases, leaving 9 bases of the junction unmatched.

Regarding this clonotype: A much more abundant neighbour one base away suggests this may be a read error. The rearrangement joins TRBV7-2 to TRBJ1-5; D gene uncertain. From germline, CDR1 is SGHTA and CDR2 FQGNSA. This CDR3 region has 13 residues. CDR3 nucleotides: TGTGCCAACAGCGTACGGGGCAATCAGCCCCAGCATTTT. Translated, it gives CANSVRGNQPQHF. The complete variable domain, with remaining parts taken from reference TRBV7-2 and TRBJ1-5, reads GAGVSQSPSNKVTEKGKDVELRCDPISGHTALYWYRQSLGQGLEFLIYFQGNSAPDKSGLPSDRFSAERTGGSVSTLTIQRTQQEDSAVYLCANSVRGNQPQHFGDGTRLSIL.

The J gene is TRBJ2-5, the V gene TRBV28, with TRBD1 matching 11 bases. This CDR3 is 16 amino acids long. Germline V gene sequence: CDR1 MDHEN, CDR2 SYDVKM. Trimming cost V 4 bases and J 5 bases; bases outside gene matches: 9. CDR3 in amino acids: CASSYPRDRGLETQYF. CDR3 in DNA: TGTGCCAGCAGTTACCCCCGGGACAGGGGGTTGGAGACCCAGTACTTC.

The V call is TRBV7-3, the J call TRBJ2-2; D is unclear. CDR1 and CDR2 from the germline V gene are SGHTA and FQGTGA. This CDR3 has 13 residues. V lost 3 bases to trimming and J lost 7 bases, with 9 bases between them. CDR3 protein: CASSFGSGGELFF. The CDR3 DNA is TGTGCCAGCAGCTTTGGCAGTGGCGGGGAGCTGTTTTTT.

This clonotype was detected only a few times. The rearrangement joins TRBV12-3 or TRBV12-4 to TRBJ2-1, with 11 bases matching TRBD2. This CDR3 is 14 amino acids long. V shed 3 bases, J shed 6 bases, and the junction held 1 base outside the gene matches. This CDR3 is CASSFSGRGNEQFF. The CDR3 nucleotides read TGTGCCAGCAGTTTTAGCGGGAGGGGCAATGAGCAGTTCTTC.

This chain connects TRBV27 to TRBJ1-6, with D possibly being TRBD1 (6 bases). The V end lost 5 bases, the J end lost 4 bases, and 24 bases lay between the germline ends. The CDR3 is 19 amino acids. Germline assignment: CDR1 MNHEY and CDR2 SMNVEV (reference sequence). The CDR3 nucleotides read TGTGCCAGCAGTCCACTAGTACAGGGCAGCGTCCGTTATAATTCACCCCTCCACTTT. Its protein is CASSPLVQGSVRYNSPLHF.

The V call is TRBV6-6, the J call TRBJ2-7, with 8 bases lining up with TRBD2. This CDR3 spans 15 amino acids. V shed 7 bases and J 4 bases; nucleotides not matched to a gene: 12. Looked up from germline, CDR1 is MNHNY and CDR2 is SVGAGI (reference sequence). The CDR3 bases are TGTGCCAGCATGGGTTTGCGGGAGGCACCATACGAGCAGTACTTC. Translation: CASMGLREAPYEQYF.

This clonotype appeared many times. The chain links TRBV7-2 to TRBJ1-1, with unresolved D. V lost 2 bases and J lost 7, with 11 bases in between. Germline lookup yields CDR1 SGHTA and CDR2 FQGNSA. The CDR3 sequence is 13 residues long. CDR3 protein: CASSLMYSSEAFF. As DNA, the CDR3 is TGTGCCAGCAGCTTAATGTACAGCAGTGAAGCTTTCTTT.

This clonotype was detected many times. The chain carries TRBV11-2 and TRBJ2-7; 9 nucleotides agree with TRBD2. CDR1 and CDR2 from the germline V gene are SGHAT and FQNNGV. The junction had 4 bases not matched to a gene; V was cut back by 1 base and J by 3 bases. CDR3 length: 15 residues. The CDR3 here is CASSLVAGAFYEQYV. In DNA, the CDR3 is TGTGCCAGCAGCTTAGTAGCGGGAGCTTTCTACGAGCAGTACGTC.